This TCR beta chain was obtained from a study of blood T cell repertoires in COVID-19. Study as a whole: The United States, Italy and Spain were the sources of the acute and convalescent COVID-19 samples.

Data came from immunoSEQ multiplex PCR; TCRdb stores just in-frame clones and leaves some out. The sample lists roughly 20,000 clones, 85% to 90% occurring once. The CDR3 consists of 14 residues. Germline CDR1 and CDR2: SGHRS and YFSETQ. V shed 5 bases and J 6 bases; nucleotides not matched to a gene: 9. The receptor was derived from a human donor in a cohort sampled during active COVID-19. This rearrangement joins TRBV5-1 to TRBJ1-2, with TRBD1 identical over 8 bases. Sequencing input: peripheral blood. Here the CDR3 reads CASRLGQGGDGYTF. CDR3 in DNA: TGCGCCAGCAGACTTGGACAGGGAGGAGATGGCTACACCTTC.